This T cell receptor beta chain was sequenced for a study of blood T cell repertoires in COVID-19. Overall study: Samples of COVID-19 (acute and convalescent) were obtained from the United States, Italy and Spain. Sources were T cells, B-cell-depleted T cells, or PBMCs; the material itself was cDNA or gDNA.

The assay was immunoSEQ multiplex PCR, and TCRdb's table has in-frame clones only and misses some. The data contain some 300,000 clones, roughly 89% of them singletons. Clinical history as reported by participants underpinned cohort assignment. All recovered Cohort 3 donors got two negative PCRs, got clearance, or saw symptom resolution. The source material was PBMCs or T cells enriched from blood (not recorded which). The TCR sequence derives from a woman aged 25-40 years who had recovered from COVID-19.

DNA for the CDR3: TGTGCCAGCAGCGCGCACCCCCCGGCCGGGACTAGCCCCTCTCAAGAGACCCAGTACTTC. Its translation is CASSAHPPAGTSPSQETQYF. The gene calls are TRBV21-1 and TRBJ2-5; the D call TRBD2 from the table was never checked on the DNA. TRBV21-1 is noted as a pseudogene. The CDR3 consists of 20 residues.